The 23 T cell receptor beta chains given below trace back to one sample, sequenced in a study of memory CD4+ T cells and cytomegalovirus serostatus. Clones were read by immunoSEQ multiplex PCR, and TCRdb kept only the in-frame ones, dropping some. Of approximately 60,000 clones detected, roughly 77% appear once; the ten largest clones hold roughly 1%. Single viable CD3+CD4+CD8-CD45RO+ cells were sorted as the memory CD4+ T cells. The specimen was memory CD4+ T cells from blood. These TCRs come from an adult in good health and CMV-seronegative.

This clone was counted only a few times. Here the CDR3 reads CASSLDREGYTF. As DNA, the CDR3 is TGTGCCAGCAGCTTAGACAGGGAAGGCTACACCTTC. V is TRBV7-9 and J is TRBJ1-2; TRBD1 might be the D (6 bases). This CDR3 region has 12 residues. Deletions cut 1 base from V and 8 bases from J, with 8 bases between. Germline lookup yields CDR1 SEHNR and CDR2 FQNEAQ (reference sequence). Supplemented by reference TRBV7-9 and TRBJ1-2, the full variable domain reads DTGVSQNPRHKITKRGQNVTFRCDPISEHNRLYWYRQTLGQGPEFLTYFQNEAQLEKSRLLSDRFSAERPKGSFSTLEIQRTEQGDSAMYLCASSLDREGYTFGSGTRLTVV.

This clone was recorded only once. The chain recombines TRBV7-2 with TRBJ2-5; 14 bases align to TRBD2. The closer fit of TRBJ2-7 to the DNA end suggests the J call may be wrong. The CDR3 has 19 residues. Germline assignment: CDR1 SGHTA and CDR2 FQGNSA. The CDR3: CASSSPPGLAGVPSYEQYF. DNA for the CDR3: TGTGCCAGCAGCTCTCCGCCGGGACTAGCGGGAGTACCCTCCTACGAGCAGTACTTC.

This clone has just a few counts. The chain links TRBV5-6 to TRBJ1-4; no clear D gene. Germline CDR1 SGHDT, CDR2 YYEEEE. Trimming cost V 5 bases and J 2 bases, with 13 bases left between them. The CDR3 runs to 15 residues. The CDR3 coding sequence is TGTGCCAGCAGGGTGCAAGGGAAGACTAATGAAAAACTGTTTTTT. Its translation: CASRVQGKTNEKLFF.

The V and J genes are TRBV19 and TRBJ2-2; 7 positions match TRBD2. This CDR3 comprises 16 residues. Germline trimming cut 6 bases from V and 2 bases from J; bases unmatched to any gene: 9. CDR1 is LNHDA, CDR2 SQIVND, per germline (reference sequence). In nucleotides, the CDR3 is TGTGCCAGTAGCCCCCCGGGACTAACAAACACCGGGGAGCTGTTTTTT. Encoded protein: CASSPPGLTNTGELFF. The complete variable domain, with remaining parts taken from reference TRBV19 and TRBJ2-2, reads DGGITQSPKYLFRKEGQNVTLSCEQNLNHDAMYWYRQDPGQGLRLIYYSQIVNDFQKGDIAEGYSVSREKKESFPLTVTSAQKNPTAFYLCASSPPGLTNTGELFFGEGSRLTVL.

This rearrangement joins TRBV18 to TRBJ1-5, with a weak D call TRBD1 (5 bases). The CDR3 consists of 18 residues. Germline CDR1 KGHSH, CDR2 LQKENI. V was shortened by 0 bases and J by 1 base, with 16 bases between the two germline ends. CDR3 DNA: TGTGCCAGCTCACCACCAAGGGGTGGGGGTACGAGCAATCAGCCCCAGCATTTT. Protein product: CASSPPRGGGTSNQPQHF.

This clone was seen a few times. CDR3 DNA: TGTGCCAGCTCACCCCTGAGCACAGATACGCAGTATTTT. Amino acid sequence: CASSPLSTDTQYF. The rearrangement links TRBV18 to TRBJ2-3; D is ambiguous. The V end was cut by 3 bases, the J end by 0 bases, with 4 bases between. Germline CDR1 is KGHSH and CDR2 is LQKENI. The CDR3 totals 13 residues.

This clone has more than one count but fewer than ten. This sequence joins TRBV2 and TRBJ1-4; D remains ambiguous. V was trimmed by 7 bases and J by 6 bases, leaving 12 bases between them. The CDR3 has 13 amino acids. The V gene's germline CDR1 is SNHLY and CDR2 FYNNEI. The CDR3 protein is CASILRSDEKLFF. The CDR3 bases are TGTGCCAGCATACTCAGGTCTGATGAAAAACTGTTTTTT. The variable domain in full, with the rest retrieved from reference TRBV2 and TRBJ1-4, is EPEVTQTPSHQVTQMGQEVILRCVPISNHLYFYWYRQILGQKVEFLVSFYNNEISEKSEIFDDQFSVERPDGSNFTLKIRSTKLEDSAMYFCASILRSDEKLFFGSGTQLSVL.

The gene calls are TRBV7-3 and TRBJ2-3; D is possibly TRBD1 (7 bases). Looked up from germline, CDR1 is SGHTA and CDR2 is FQGTGA. Trimming removed 0 bases at V and 3 bases at J, with 13 bases between. CDR3 length: 16 residues. This chain's CDR3 is CASSLTPGGTTDTQYF. The CDR3, as DNA: TGTGCCAGCAGCTTAACGCCAGGGGGGACTACAGATACGCAGTATTTT.

The chain combines TRBV5-1 with TRBJ2-2; 9 bases are a match to TRBD2. Germline V gene sequence: CDR1 SGHRS, CDR2 YFSETQ. V dropped 4 bases and J dropped 0; count of bases not matched to a gene: 4. The CDR3 runs to 16 residues. The CDR3 region is CASSTGGRANTGELFF. CDR3 sequence (DNA): TGCGCCAGCAGCACAGGCGGGAGGGCGAACACCGGGGAGCTGTTTTTT.

V gene TRBV5-8 combines with J gene TRBJ1-4, with unresolved D. This CDR3 comprises 13 residues. V was pared by 4 bases and J by 8 bases, with 12 bases between. CDR1 and CDR2 from the germline V gene are SGHTS and YDEGEE. The CDR3, as DNA: TGTGCCAGCAGCCGCGGACTGTCGGAAAAACTGTTTTTT. Translated, it gives CASSRGLSEKLFF.

This clone occurred once. This rearrangement joins TRBV2 to TRBJ1-1; D uncertain. Germline CDR1 is SNHLY and CDR2 is FYNNEI. The CDR3 covers 12 residues. V shed 2 bases and J shed 6 bases, with 7 bases lying between them. The CDR3 nucleotides read TGTGCCAGCAGTGAACTCCCCCCTGAAGCTTTCTTT. Amino acids: CASSELPPEAFF.

This sequence joins TRBV10-1 and TRBJ2-1; TRBD2 matches 8 bases. The germline V gene encodes CDR1 WNHNN and CDR2 SYGVQD (reference sequence). The CDR3 covers 13 residues. V was clipped by 4 bases and J by 10 bases; unmatched bases: 6. CDR3 sequence reads: CASSVRAGDEQFF. The DNA of the CDR3 is TGCGCCAGCAGTGTCCGAGCGGGAGACGAGCAGTTCTTC.

The chain carries TRBV5-1 and TRBJ1-5; possibly TRBD1 for D (5 bases). This CDR3 is 15 amino acids long. CDR1 SGHRS and CDR2 YFSETQ come from the germline V gene. The V end was cut by 4 bases, the J end by 5 bases, with 16 bases between. The chain's CDR3 is CASSPEGGGYQPQHF. CDR3 DNA sequence: TGCGCCAGCAGCCCCGAAGGCGGGGGTTATCAGCCCCAGCATTTT. Drawing the rest from reference TRBV5-1 and TRBJ1-5, the complete variable domain is KAGVTQTPRYLIKTRGQQVTLSCSPISGHRSVSWYQQTPGQGLQFLFEYFSETQRNKGNFPGRFSGRQFSNSRSEMNVSTLELGDSALYLCASSPEGGGYQPQHFGDGTRLSIL.

V is TRBV5-1 and J is TRBJ2-1; 10 bases are a match to TRBD2. The CDR3 contains 15 residues. In germline, CDR1 is SGHRS, CDR2 YFSETQ. Losses at the gene ends were 0 bases for V and 9 bases for J; bases not matched to a gene: 6. The CDR3 DNA sequence: TGCGCCAGCAGCTTGGCCGGTGAGCGGGAGGGTGAGCAGTTCTTC. It codes for CASSLAGEREGEQFF.

This chain joins TRBV10-3 and TRBJ2-2; 8 nucleotides match TRBD2. The CDR3 length is 15 residues. V shed 4 bases and J 0 bases; nucleotides not matched to a gene: 1. Germline CDR1 reads ENHRY; CDR2 reads SYGVKD. The CDR3 loop is CAISGAGANTGELFF. Here the CDR3 DNA reads TGTGCCATCAGTGGAGCGGGGGCGAACACCGGGGAGCTGTTTTTT.

The chain uses TRBV9 and TRBJ1-1, with TRBD1 matching 7 bases. The V and J ends lost 5 bases and 3 bases, in that order; junction bases with no gene match: 1. The CDR3 is 12 residues long. Germline V gives CDR1 SGDLS, CDR2 YYNGEE. The chain's CDR3 is CASRGQYTEAFF. CDR3 nucleotides: TGTGCCAGCAGGGGACAGTACACTGAAGCTTTCTTT.

The chain employs TRBV7-3 and TRBJ2-3; D uncertain. There are 17 residues in the CDR3. CDR1 is SGHTA, CDR2 FQGTGA, per germline. V gave up 7 bases and J gave up 1 base, with 21 bases separating them. Here the CDR3 reads CASTRQGSGVGTDTQYF. The CDR3 coding sequence is TGTGCCAGCACCCGTCAAGGTAGTGGCGTGGGCACAGATACGCAGTATTTT.

The chain combines TRBV5-6 with TRBJ1-3; possible D gene TRBD1, 6 bases. V lost 1 base and J 2 bases, leaving 16 bases between the germline ends. Looked up from germline, CDR1 is SGHDT and CDR2 is YYEEEE. This CDR3 spans 17 amino acids. The CDR3 loop is CASSLIKGGWAGNTIYF. CDR3 coding DNA: TGTGCCAGCAGCTTGATAAAAGGGGGTTGGGCTGGAAACACCATATATTTT.

The chain is built from TRBV10-3 and TRBJ2-1; 9 positions match TRBD2. Per germline, CDR1 ENHRY and CDR2 SYGVKD. V dropped 4 bases and J dropped 4; count of bases not matched to a gene: 5. This CDR3 spans 15 amino acids. CDR3 nucleotide sequence: TGTGCCATCAGTGGAGCGGGAGGCGGGTACAATGAGCAGTTCTTC. Its protein is CAISGAGGGYNEQFF.

The chain carries TRBV7-9 and TRBJ2-3; the D is unclear. The germline V gene encodes CDR1 SEHNR and CDR2 FQNEAQ (reference sequence). V was pared by 7 bases and J by 0 bases, with 17 bases between. This CDR3 has 16 residues. Here the CDR3 reads CASTIGRNPSTDTQYF. CDR3 DNA: TGTGCCAGCACCATAGGACGAAACCCTAGCACAGATACGCAGTATTTT.

The chain uses TRBV19 and TRBJ2-2, with D possibly TRBD1 on 6 matching bases. With 8 bases removed from V and 0 bases from J, the gap between germline ends came to 13 bases. CDR1 and CDR2 from the germline V gene are LNHDA and SQIVND (reference sequence). This CDR3 comprises 15 residues. This chain's CDR3 is CASSTGTTNTGELFF. In DNA form, the CDR3 reads TGTGCCAGTTCGACCGGGACAACGAACACCGGGGAGCTGTTTTTT.

This chain links TRBV30 with TRBJ2-2; 11 nucleotides line up with TRBD2. The ends lost 2 bases at V and 4 bases at J; junction bases unmatched: 9. Germline V gene sequence: CDR1 GTSNPN, CDR2 SVGIG (reference sequence). The CDR3 totals 17 residues. The CDR3 spells CAWSPRLAGGGTGELFF. The CDR3 DNA reads as TGTGCCTGGAGTCCCCGGCTAGCGGGAGGAGGCACCGGGGAGCTGTTTTTT.

This chain connects TRBV7-2 to TRBJ2-1; 7 nucleotides match TRBD2. V was pared by 7 bases and J by 5 bases, with 11 bases of the junction left unmatched. Germline V gene lookup returns CDR1 SGHTA and CDR2 FQGNSA. The CDR3 consists of 15 residues. For the CDR3, the DNA is TGTGCCAGCACCGTCGGCGGGAGTAGGCACAATGAGCAGTTCTTC. Translation: CASTVGGSRHNEQFF.